This entry describes one TCR beta chain. MiXCR was run by TCRdb on the 5' RACE reads, yielding one entry per CDR3 protein. The sample shows approximately 500,000 distinct CDR3 sequences, about 23% of them seen only once. This entry comes from a study of T-cell memory formation after mild COVID-19. The TCR originated in an adult woman who had mild COVID-19 (a few samples of this study predate the infection). Cell type and time point are not known. The sequenced sample consisted of PBMCs or a T cell subset sorted from them (not recorded which).

For the CDR3, the DNA is TGTGCCAGCAGCTTACAGCCGGGGCCACACTATGGCTACACCTTC. Translation gives CASSLQPGPHYGYTF. The J gene is TRBJ1-2, the V gene TRBV7-9; maybe TRBD1 (5 bases). Germline V lookup: CDR1 SEHNR, CDR2 FQNEAQ (reference sequence). The CDR3 is 15 residues long. Trimming took off 2 bases at V and 3 bases at J, with 13 bases between the two ends.